These 29 T cell receptor beta chains share one sample of origin, sequenced in a study of CD8 T cells in Susac syndrome. When the RNA was reverse transcribed, random hexamers were used with an input of roughly 0.45 to 1 ug. TCRdb used MiXCR to reprocess the immunoSEQ multiplex PCR reads, holding one entry per CDR3 protein. Among around 71,000 distinct CDR3 sequences listed, over 90% were seen once. Source material: CD4+ T cells from PBMCs. These receptor sequences come from a human donor with multiple sclerosis.

This chain links TRBV2 with TRBJ1-5; tentative D call: TRBD1 (5 bases). V was trimmed by 2 bases and J by 5 bases, leaving 13 bases between them. The CDR3 is 15 amino acids. Germline assignment: CDR1 SNHLY and CDR2 FYNNEI. CDR3 sequence: CASSESTATDQPQHF. For the CDR3, the DNA is TGTGCCAGCAGTGAATCGACAGCTACAGATCAGCCCCAGCATTTT.

This clonotype was counted once. DNA of the CDR3: TGTGCCTGGAATCGGGGTGGGAGCAATCAGCCCCAGCATTTT. It encodes CAWNRGGSNQPQHF. The V call is TRBV30, the J call TRBJ1-5; D uncertain. CDR3 length equals 14 residues. Germline values: CDR1 GTSNPN, CDR2 SVGIG (reference sequence). Between the trimmed V and J ends, which lost 4 bases and 1 base, there was a span of 11 bases.

V usage is TRBV12-3 or TRBV12-4 and J usage is TRBJ2-1; 11 bases are shared with TRBD2. J was trimmed by 8 bases and V by 6 bases; bases with no gene match: 9. The CDR3 has 15 amino acids. The CDR3 spells CASSRTSGGGDEQFF. The CDR3 nucleotides read TGTGCCAGCAGCCGCACTAGCGGGGGTGGGGATGAGCAGTTCTTC.

The genes are TRBV5-4 and TRBJ2-7, with D possibly matching TRBD2 (5 bases). This CDR3 has 14 residues. Germline V gives CDR1 SGHNT, CDR2 YYREEE (reference sequence). Trimming shortened V by 0 bases and J by 2 bases, and 9 bases separated the two germline ends. In DNA, the CDR3 is TGTGCCAGCAGCTTGGCCGGGATCCCCTACGAGCAGTACTTC. Amino acid sequence: CASSLAGIPYEQYF.

The V and J genes are TRBV28 and TRBJ2-7; 10 nucleotides match TRBD1. The CDR3 sequence is 12 residues long. CDR1 is MDHEN and CDR2 is SYDVKM in the germline V gene. V was pared by 6 bases and J by 11 bases, with 7 bases of the junction left unmatched. In nucleotides, the CDR3 is TGTGCCAGCAGAGAGACAGGGGGCGTAAAGTACTTC. It codes for CASRETGGVKYF. The full variable domain, in which reference TRBV28 and TRBJ2-7 provide the parts outside the CDR3, is DVKVTQSSRYLVKRTGEKVFLECVQDMDHENMFWYRQDPGLGLRLIYFSYDVKMKEKGDIPEGYSVSREKKERFSLILESASTNQTSMYLCASRETGGVKYFGPGTRLTVT.

CDR3 in amino acids: CSARDPAKMRNYGYTF. CDR3 sequence (DNA): TGCAGTGCTAGAGATCCAGCCAAGATGCGGAACTATGGCTACACCTTC. The genes are TRBV20-1 and TRBJ1-2; no clear D gene. The germline V and J ends were trimmed by 0 bases and 2 bases, with 16 bases remaining between them. Germline V gene lookup returns CDR1 DFQATT and CDR2 SNEGSKA (reference sequence). CDR3 length: 16 amino acids.

This rearrangement joins TRBV7-2 to TRBJ2-5, with D unresolved. Germline CDR1 is SGHTA and CDR2 is FQGNSA. V lost 2 bases, J lost 2 bases, and 9 bases lay in between. This CDR3 contains 14 residues. The CDR3 DNA is TGTGCCAGCAGCTTAAGGTTTTTACAAGAGACCCAGTACTTC. It encodes CASSLRFLQETQYF.

This clonotype was detected once. This sequence joins TRBV20-1 and TRBJ2-3, with 11 bases fitting TRBD2. Germline values: CDR1 DFQATT, CDR2 SNEGSKA (reference sequence). V gave up 6 bases and J gave up 5 bases; unmatched junction bases: 13. The CDR3 length is 16 residues. CDR3 coding DNA: TGCAGTGCCCCCCGACTAGCGGGGCTCACCAGAGATACGCAGTATTTT. Its translation is CSAPRLAGLTRDTQYF.

The chain carries TRBV27 and TRBJ2-3, with TRBD1 matching over 8 bases. The V segment lost 4 bases and the J segment 0 bases; nucleotides outside the gene matches: 0. The V gene's germline CDR1 is MNHEY and CDR2 SMNVEV (reference sequence). This CDR3 is 14 amino acids long. CDR3 region: CASSWTGSTDTQYF. The CDR3 nucleotides are TGTGCCAGCAGTTGGACAGGGAGCACAGATACGCAGTATTTT.

The chain is built from TRBV7-6 and TRBJ2-3, with 9 bases identical to TRBD1. CDR1 SGHVS and CDR2 FNYEAQ come from the germline V gene. V shed 5 bases, J shed 1 base, and the junction held 7 bases outside the gene matches. The CDR3 consists of 16 residues. The CDR3 DNA reads as TGTGCCAGCAGCCGAGCCGACAGGGGGGGCACAGATACGCAGTATTTT. Its translation: CASSRADRGGTDTQYF.

This clonotype has a handful of counts. This chain connects TRBV6-5 to TRBJ1-1; D is possibly TRBD1 (5 bases). Germline CDR1 MNHEY, CDR2 SVGAGI. V shed 6 bases and J shed 0 bases, with 8 bases lying between them. The CDR3 length is 13 residues. CDR3 sequence reads: CASSGTVNTEAFF. DNA of the CDR3: TGTGCCAGCAGCGGGACGGTGAACACTGAAGCTTTCTTT.

The rearrangement uses TRBV19 and TRBJ1-2; 8 bases agree with TRBD1. Losses at the gene ends were 7 bases for V and 4 bases for J; bases not matched to a gene: 8. This CDR3 spans 14 amino acids. Germline V lookup: CDR1 LNHDA, CDR2 SQIVND (reference sequence). The CDR3: CASKPGQGRYGYTF. The CDR3 DNA sequence: TGTGCCAGTAAACCCGGACAGGGTCGCTATGGCTACACCTTC.

The CDR3 loop reads CASSFGQTTEAFF. CDR3 nucleotide sequence: TGTGCCAGCAGTTTCGGACAGACCACTGAAGCTTTCTTT. This chain uses TRBV12-3 or TRBV12-4 with TRBJ1-1; D might be TRBD1 (6 bases). V lost 3 bases and J 4 bases, leaving 9 bases between the germline ends. The CDR3 sequence is 13 residues long.

This chain joins TRBV7-9 and TRBJ1-4; D is unclear. The CDR3 totals 15 residues. V lost 2 bases, J lost 7 bases, and 14 bases lay in between. Germline loops: CDR1 SEHNR, CDR2 FQNEAQ (reference sequence). The CDR3, as DNA: TGTGCCAGCAGCTTAAGACCCGGAGGAGTTGAAAAACTGTTTTTT. Translating it yields CASSLRPGGVEKLFF.

This chain connects TRBV20-1 to TRBJ2-3; tentatively, D is TRBD2 (6 bases). With 5 bases removed from V and 6 bases from J, the gap between germline ends came to 15 bases. This CDR3 has 13 residues. CDR1 is DFQATT and CDR2 is SNEGSKA in the germline V gene (reference sequence). CDR3: CSAGGAGGDTQYF. CDR3 DNA sequence: TGCAGTGCTGGAGGGGCAGGCGGGGATACGCAGTATTTT.

The chain combines TRBV9 with TRBJ2-7, with 7 bases fitting TRBD2. Unmatched junction bases numbered 7, after V lost 0 bases and J lost 7 bases. This CDR3 has 14 amino acids. The germline CDR1 and CDR2 sequences are SGDLS and YYNGEE. DNA for the CDR3: TGTGCCAGCAGCGTAGCCGGGGGGACGGAAGAGCAGTACTTC. Protein: CASSVAGGTEEQYF.

The sample holds one count of this clonotype. V gene TRBV7-9 combines with J gene TRBJ1-1; 7 positions match TRBD1. The CDR3 consists of 15 residues. Germline V gene data show CDR1 as SEHNR and CDR2 as FQNEAQ (reference sequence). The trim removed 5 bases at V and 6 bases at J, leaving 12 bases unmatched. In nucleotides, the CDR3 is TGTGCCAGCAGCCGTAGACGACAGGGAAACGCTGAAGCTTTCTTT. This encodes CASSRRRQGNAEAFF.

This sequence joins TRBV30 and TRBJ2-7; 9 bases are a match to TRBD2. V lost 0 bases, J lost 3 bases, and 3 bases stayed unmatched. From germline, CDR1 is GTSNPN and CDR2 SVGIG (reference sequence). This CDR3 comprises 14 residues. CDR3 nucleotide sequence: TGTGCCTGGAGTGTAAGCGGGGGGCTCTACGAGCAGTACTTC. Translated, it gives CAWSVSGGLYEQYF.

The genes are TRBV5-1 and TRBJ1-1; no reliable D call. V lost 5 bases and J lost 0, with 8 bases in between. The CDR3 totals 13 residues. Looked up from germline, CDR1 is SGHRS and CDR2 is YFSETQ. The CDR3: CASSPGVNTEAFF. Here the CDR3 DNA reads TGCGCCAGCAGTCCGGGAGTGAACACTGAAGCTTTCTTT.

The chain carries TRBV4-3 and TRBJ2-2; D is ambiguous. Germline V gene sequence: CDR1 LGHNA, CDR2 YSLEER. V was trimmed by 0 bases and J by 2 bases, leaving 7 bases between them. This CDR3 region has 15 residues. As DNA, the CDR3 is TGCGCCAGCAGCCAAGACAAGGGAAACACCGGGGAGCTGTTTTTT. As protein: CASSQDKGNTGELFF.

The J gene is TRBJ2-1, the V gene TRBV20-1; 11 positions match TRBD1. CDR3 length: 13 amino acids. CDR1 DFQATT and CDR2 SNEGSKA come from the germline V gene (reference sequence). V lost 6 bases, J lost 8 bases, and 6 bases stayed unmatched. The CDR3 DNA is TGCAGTGCCGGGACAGGGGGTGGCGATGAGCAGTTCTTC. It specifies CSAGTGGGDEQFF.

This clonotype was seen a handful of times. The gene calls are TRBV6-1 and TRBJ2-5; 11 bases match TRBD1. CDR1 and CDR2 (germline): MNHNS, SASEGT. This CDR3 is 13 amino acids long. V lost 7 bases to trimming and J lost 5 bases; unmatched junction nucleotides: 3. This chain's CDR3 is CASKDRGLETQYF. In DNA, the CDR3 is TGTGCCAGCAAGGACAGGGGGCTGGAGACCCAGTACTTC.

V is TRBV7-3 and J is TRBJ2-1, with TRBD2 matching 7 bases. Germline V gives CDR1 SGHTA, CDR2 FQGTGA. The CDR3 has 15 amino acids. J lost 3 bases, V lost 4 bases, and 6 bases had no gene match. This chain's CDR3 is CASSSSGDLYNEQFF. DNA of the CDR3: TGTGCCAGCAGCTCCAGCGGGGACCTCTACAATGAGCAGTTCTTC.

Concerning this clonotype: A read error may produce the germline difference seen at one junction end. The chain uses TRBV11-2 and TRBJ2-1, with TRBD1 matching 7 bases. The CDR3 extends over 16 amino acids. Germline CDR1 is SGHAT and CDR2 is FQNNGV. The CDR3: CASTLLSGTAYNEQFF. CDR3 nucleotides: TGTGCCAGCACCTTACTTTCCGGGACAGCCTACAATGAGCAGTTCTTC.

This clonotype was seen a handful of times. This chain connects TRBV6-1 to TRBJ2-5; a weak D match, TRBD1 (5 bases). Trimming took off 5 bases at V and 2 bases at J, with 12 bases between the two ends. Germline values: CDR1 MNHNS, CDR2 SASEGT. The CDR3 is made up of 14 amino acids. The CDR3 nucleotides are TGTGCCAGCAGTCAGGGCCGCATTCAAGAGACCCAGTACTTC. It encodes CASSQGRIQETQYF.

The chain couples TRBV9 to TRBJ2-2; 9 nucleotides line up with TRBD1. The germline V gene has CDR1 SGDLS and CDR2 YYNGEE. The CDR3 spans 16 residues. With V trimmed by 4 bases and J by 3 bases, 7 bases remained unmatched. DNA of the CDR3: TGTGCCAGCAGCCCACGCGGGACAGGGTACACCGGGGAGCTGTTTTTT. Translation gives CASSPRGTGYTGELFF.

This chain connects TRBV4-3 to TRBJ1-2; no clear D. Germline-derived CDR1 and CDR2 are LGHNA and YSLEER. The V gene lost 4 bases and the J gene lost 3 bases, with 9 bases spanning the gap. The CDR3 extends over 13 amino acids. The DNA for the CDR3 is TGCGCCAGCAGCCCCCGAGGCCACTATGGCTACACCTTC. Encoded protein: CASSPRGHYGYTF.

This sequence joins TRBV20-1 and TRBJ2-7; D might be TRBD2 (6 bases). The CDR3 runs 12 residues. Per germline, CDR1 DFQATT and CDR2 SNEGSKA (reference sequence). Trimming pared 4 bases from V and 5 bases from J, leaving 12 bases between. This CDR3 reads CSATRAGNEQYF. CDR3 DNA sequence: TGCAGTGCTACGAGAGCGGGCAACGAGCAGTACTTC.

The chain uses TRBV28 and TRBJ2-1; no clear D. The CDR3 sequence is 12 residues long. CDR1 is MDHEN and CDR2 is SYDVKM in the germline V gene. V dropped 6 bases and J dropped 6 bases, with 9 bases sitting between them. The CDR3 reads CASSGRINEQFF. The CDR3 bases are TGTGCCAGCAGCGGCAGGATCAATGAGCAGTTCTTC. Full variable domain (missing parts from reference TRBV28 and TRBJ2-1): DVKVTQSSRYLVKRTGEKVFLECVQDMDHENMFWYRQDPGLGLRLIYFSYDVKMKEKGDIPEGYSVSREKKERFSLILESASTNQTSMYLCASSGRINEQFFGPGTRLTVL.